This T cell receptor (beta chain) was captured in a study of monozygotic twins with inflammatory bowel disease. Study conclusions and caveats: Different T cell subtypes could not be distinguished. It was in IBD patients that TCRbeta diversity (inverse Simpson) was lower than in healthy co-twins.

Germline values: CDR1 SGHRS, CDR2 YFSETQ. This CDR3 spans 15 amino acids. As concerns this clonotype: Its target is unknown.

TCRdb re-analyzed the 5' RACE reads; it lists each CDR3 protein once, without DNA. The sample table includes roughly 330,000 distinct CDR3 sequences. The chain combines TRBV5-1 with TRBJ2-3; the D gene TCRdb calls, TRBD1, cannot be checked with no DNA. The clonotype was recovered from a human donor with ulcerative colitis or Crohn's disease, or a healthy co-twin of an affected twin (not recorded which). The sample taken for sequencing was blood. The CDR3 spells CASSSPGTGIDTQYF.